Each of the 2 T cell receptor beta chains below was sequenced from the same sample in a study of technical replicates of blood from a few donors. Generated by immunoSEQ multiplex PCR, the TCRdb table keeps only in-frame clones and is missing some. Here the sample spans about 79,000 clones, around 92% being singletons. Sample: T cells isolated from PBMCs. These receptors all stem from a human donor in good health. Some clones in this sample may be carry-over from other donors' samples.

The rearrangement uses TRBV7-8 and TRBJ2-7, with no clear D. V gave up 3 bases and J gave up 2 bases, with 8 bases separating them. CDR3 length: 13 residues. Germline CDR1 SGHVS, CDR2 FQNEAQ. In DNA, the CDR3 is TGTGCCAGCAGCTTCCGACTGGCCTACGAGCAGTACTTC. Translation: CASSFRLAYEQYF.

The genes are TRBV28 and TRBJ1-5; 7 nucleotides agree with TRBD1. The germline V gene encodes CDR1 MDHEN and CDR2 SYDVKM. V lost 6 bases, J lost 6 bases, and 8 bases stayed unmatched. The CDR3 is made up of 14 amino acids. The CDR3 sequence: CASREGADGQPQHF. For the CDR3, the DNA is TGTGCCAGCAGGGAGGGGGCTGACGGTCAGCCCCAGCATTTT.